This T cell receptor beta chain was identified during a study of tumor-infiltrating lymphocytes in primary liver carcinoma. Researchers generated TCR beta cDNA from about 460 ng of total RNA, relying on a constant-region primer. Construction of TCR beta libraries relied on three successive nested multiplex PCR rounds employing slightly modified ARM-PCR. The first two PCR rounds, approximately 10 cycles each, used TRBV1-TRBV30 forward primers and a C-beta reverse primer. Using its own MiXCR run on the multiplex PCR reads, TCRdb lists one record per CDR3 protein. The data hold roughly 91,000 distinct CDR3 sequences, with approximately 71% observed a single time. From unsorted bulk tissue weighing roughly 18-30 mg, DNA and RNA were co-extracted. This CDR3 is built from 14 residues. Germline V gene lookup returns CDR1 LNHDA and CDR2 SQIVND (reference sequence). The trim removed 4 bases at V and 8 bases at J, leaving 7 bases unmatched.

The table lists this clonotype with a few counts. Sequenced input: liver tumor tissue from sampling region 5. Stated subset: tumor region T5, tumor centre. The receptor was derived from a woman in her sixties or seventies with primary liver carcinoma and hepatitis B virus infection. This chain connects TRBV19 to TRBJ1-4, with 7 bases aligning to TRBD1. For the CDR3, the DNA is TGTGCCAGTAGTACTCTTCAACAGGGGGAAAAACTGTTTTTT. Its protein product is CASSTLQQGEKLFF.